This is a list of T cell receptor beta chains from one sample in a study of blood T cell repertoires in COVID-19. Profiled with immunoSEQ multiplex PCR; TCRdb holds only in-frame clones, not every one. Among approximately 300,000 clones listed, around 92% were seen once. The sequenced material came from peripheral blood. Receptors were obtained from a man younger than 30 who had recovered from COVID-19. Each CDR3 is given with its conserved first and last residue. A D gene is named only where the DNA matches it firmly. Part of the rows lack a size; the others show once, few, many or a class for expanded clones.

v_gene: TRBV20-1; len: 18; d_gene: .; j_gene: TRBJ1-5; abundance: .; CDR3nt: TGCAGTGCTAGTCATACGTTGGGGGGAGTTCTCAGCAATCAGCCCCAGCATTTT; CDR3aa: CSASHTLGGVLSNQPQHF
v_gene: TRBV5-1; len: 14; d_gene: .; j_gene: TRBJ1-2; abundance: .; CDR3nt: TGCGCCAGCAGCTTGGGGCAAAGTAACTATGGCTACACCTTC; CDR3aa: CASSLGQSNYGYTF
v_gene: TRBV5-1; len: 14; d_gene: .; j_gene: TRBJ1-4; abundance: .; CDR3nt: TGCGCCAGCGGCCCACAAGCAACTAATGAAAAACTGTTTTTT; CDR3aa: CASGPQATNEKLFF
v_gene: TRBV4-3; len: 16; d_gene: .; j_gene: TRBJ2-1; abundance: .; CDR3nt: TGCGCCAGCAGCCAGGGAGGGACAGGTTCCTACAATGAGCAGTTCTTC; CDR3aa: CASSQGGTGSYNEQFF
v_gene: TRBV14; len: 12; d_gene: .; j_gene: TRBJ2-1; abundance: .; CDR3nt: TGTGCCAGCAGCCAAGTACCCGGGGAGCAGTTCTTC; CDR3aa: CASSQVPGEQFF
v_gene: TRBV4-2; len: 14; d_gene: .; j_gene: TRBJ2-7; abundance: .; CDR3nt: TGTGCCAGCAGCCCTCGGAGTCCAGCCTACGAGCAGTACTTC; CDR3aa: CASSPRSPAYEQYF
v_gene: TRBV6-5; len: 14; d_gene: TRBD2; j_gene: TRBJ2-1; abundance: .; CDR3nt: TGTGCCAGCGGTCGGGGGGGGGAGATCAATGAGCAGTTCTTC; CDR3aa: CASGRGGEINEQFF
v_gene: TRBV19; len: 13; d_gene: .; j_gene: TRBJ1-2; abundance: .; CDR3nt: TGTGCCAGTAGTAGGGGGGTTAACTATGGCTACACCTTC; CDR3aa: CASSRGVNYGYTF
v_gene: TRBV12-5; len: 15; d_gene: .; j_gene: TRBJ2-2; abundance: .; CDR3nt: TGTGCTAGTGGTTTGGCGACAGGACCAACCGGGGAGCTGTTTTTT; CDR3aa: CASGLATGPTGELFF
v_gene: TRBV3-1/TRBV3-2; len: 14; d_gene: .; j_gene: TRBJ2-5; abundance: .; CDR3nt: TGTGCCAGCAGCCAATACACAAGCCAAGAGACCCAGTACTTC; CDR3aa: CASSQYTSQETQYF
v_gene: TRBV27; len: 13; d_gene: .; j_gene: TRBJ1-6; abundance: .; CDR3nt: TGTGCCACCAACAGTGGGTATAATTCACCCCTCCACTTT; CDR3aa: CATNSGYNSPLHF
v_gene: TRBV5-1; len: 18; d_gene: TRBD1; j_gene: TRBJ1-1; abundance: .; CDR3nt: TGCGCCAGCAGCTTGGAAGGACGGACAGGGCAAGAAAGGACTGAAGCTTTCTTT; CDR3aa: CASSLEGRTGQERTEAFF
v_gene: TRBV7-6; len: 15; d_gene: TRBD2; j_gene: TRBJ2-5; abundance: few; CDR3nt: TGTGCCAGCAGCTTAGCGCAGAGCGGGGTCGAGACCCAGTACTTC; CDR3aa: CASSLAQSGVETQYF
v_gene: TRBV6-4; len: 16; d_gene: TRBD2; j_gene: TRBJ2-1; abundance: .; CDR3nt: TGTGCCAGCAGTGACTCGAGGTCTAGCGGGAGAGATGAGCAGTTCTTC; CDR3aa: CASSDSRSSGRDEQFF
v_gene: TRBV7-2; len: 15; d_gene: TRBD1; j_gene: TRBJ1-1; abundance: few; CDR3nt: TGTGCCAGCAGCTTATTGACAGGGGCTGGGACTGAAGCTTTCTTT; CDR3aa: CASSLLTGAGTEAFF
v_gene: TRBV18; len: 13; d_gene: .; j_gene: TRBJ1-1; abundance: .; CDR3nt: TGTGCCAGCTCCCCGACAGTGAACACTGAAGCTTTCTTT; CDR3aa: CASSPTVNTEAFF
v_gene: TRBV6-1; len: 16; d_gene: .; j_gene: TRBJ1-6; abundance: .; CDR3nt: TGTGCCAGCAGTGAAGCCCGGAGTTGGTCGGGTTCACCCCTCCACTTT; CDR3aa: CASSEARSWSGSPLHF
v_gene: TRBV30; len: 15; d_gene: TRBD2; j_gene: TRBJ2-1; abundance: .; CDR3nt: TGTGCCTGGAGTGTGGGGACTAGCGGGAGTAATGAGCAGTTCTTC; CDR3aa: CAWSVGTSGSNEQFF
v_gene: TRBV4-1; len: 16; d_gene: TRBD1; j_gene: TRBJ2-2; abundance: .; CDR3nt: TGCGCCAGCAGCCAAGAATCGACAGGGGGCACCGGGGAGCTGTTTTTT; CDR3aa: CASSQESTGGTGELFF
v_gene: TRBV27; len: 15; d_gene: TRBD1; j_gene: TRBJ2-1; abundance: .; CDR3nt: TGTGCCAGCAGTTTTAAAGGACAGGGAATGTCCAAGCAGTTCTTC; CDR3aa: CASSFKGQGMSKQFF
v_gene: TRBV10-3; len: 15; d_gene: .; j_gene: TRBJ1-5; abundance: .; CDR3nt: TGTGCCATCAGTGAGGGCAGTGTGATCAATCAGCCCCAGCATTTT; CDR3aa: CAISEGSVINQPQHF
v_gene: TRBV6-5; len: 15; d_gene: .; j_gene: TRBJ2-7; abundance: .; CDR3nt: TGTGCCAGCAGTTACTCGGTCAGGGGAGGGTACGAGCAGTACTTC; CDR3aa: CASSYSVRGGYEQYF
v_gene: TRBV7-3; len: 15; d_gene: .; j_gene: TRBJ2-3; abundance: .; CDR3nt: TGTGCCAGCAGCTTATTAGGGAGTTTCACAGATACGCAGTATTTT; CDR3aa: CASSLLGSFTDTQYF
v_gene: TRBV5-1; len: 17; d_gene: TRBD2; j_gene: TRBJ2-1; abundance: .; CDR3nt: TGCGCCAGCAGCCTCCCTGGGACTAGCCCTTCCTACAATGAGCAGTTCTTC; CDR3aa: CASSLPGTSPSYNEQFF
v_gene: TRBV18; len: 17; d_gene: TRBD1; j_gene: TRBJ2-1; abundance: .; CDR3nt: TGTGCCAGCTCACCCCGACGACAGGGGGGCTCCTACAATGAGCAGTTCTTC; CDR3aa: CASSPRRQGGSYNEQFF
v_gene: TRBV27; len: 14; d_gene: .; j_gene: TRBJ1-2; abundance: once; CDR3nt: TGTGCCAGCAGTATCTCAGGATTCGCCTATGGCTACACCTTC; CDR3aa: CASSISGFAYGYTF
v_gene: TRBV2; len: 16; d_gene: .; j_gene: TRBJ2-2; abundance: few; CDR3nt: TGTGCCAGCAGTAGGGACCTAGCGAACGTGGGCGGGGAGCTGTTTTTT; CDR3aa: CASSRDLANVGGELFF
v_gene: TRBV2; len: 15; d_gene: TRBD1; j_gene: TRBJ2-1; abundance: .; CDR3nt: TGTGCCAGCAGTAAGGGACAGGGCCCCTACAATGAGCAGTTCTTC; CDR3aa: CASSKGQGPYNEQFF
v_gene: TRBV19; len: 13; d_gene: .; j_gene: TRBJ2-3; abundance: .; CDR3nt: TGTGCCAGTAGTATCGGGAGTGCAGATACGCAGTATTTT; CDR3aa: CASSIGSADTQYF
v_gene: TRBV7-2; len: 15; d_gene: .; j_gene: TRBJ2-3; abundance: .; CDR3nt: TGTGCCAGCAGCCTTAAAACTCCTAGCACAGATACGCAGTATTTT; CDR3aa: CASSLKTPSTDTQYF
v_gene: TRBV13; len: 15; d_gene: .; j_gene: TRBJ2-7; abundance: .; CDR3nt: TGTGCCAGCAGCGCCCTATCAAGAGGAGCCTACGAGCAGTACTTC; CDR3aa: CASSALSRGAYEQYF
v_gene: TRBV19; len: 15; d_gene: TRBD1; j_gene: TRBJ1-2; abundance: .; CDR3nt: TGTGCCAGTAGGATAACCGGGACAGGGCAATATGGCTACACCTTC; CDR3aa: CASRITGTGQYGYTF
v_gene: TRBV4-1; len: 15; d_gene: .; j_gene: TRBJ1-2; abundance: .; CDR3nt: TGCGCCAGCAGCCAAGAACAGCCCCTTAACTATGGCTACACCTTC; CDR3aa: CASSQEQPLNYGYTF
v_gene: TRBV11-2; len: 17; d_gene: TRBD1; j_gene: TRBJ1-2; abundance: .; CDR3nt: TGTGCCAGCAGCTTAGGGAGCGGGACAGGGGGTCGGTATGGCTACACCTTC; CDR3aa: CASSLGSGTGGRYGYTF
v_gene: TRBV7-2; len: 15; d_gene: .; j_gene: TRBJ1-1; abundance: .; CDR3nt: TGTGCCAGCAGCTTAATAGGTCAGGGGCTGACTGAAGCTTTCTTT; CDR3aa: CASSLIGQGLTEAFF
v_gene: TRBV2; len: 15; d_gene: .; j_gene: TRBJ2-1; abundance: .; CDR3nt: TGTGCCAGCAGTGACTGGGGCGGGGTATACAATGAGCAGTTCTTC; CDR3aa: CASSDWGGVYNEQFF
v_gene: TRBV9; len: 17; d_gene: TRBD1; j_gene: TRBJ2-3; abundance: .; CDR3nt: TGTGCCAGCAGCGTAGCACCTCCGGGGACAGCGACAGATACGCAGTATTTT; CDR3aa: CASSVAPPGTATDTQYF
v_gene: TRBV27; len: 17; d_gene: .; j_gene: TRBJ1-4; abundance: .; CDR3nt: TGTGCCAGCAGTTCCACCGACGAGCTAGGCCTAAAAGAAAAACTGTTTTTT; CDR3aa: CASSSTDELGLKEKLFF
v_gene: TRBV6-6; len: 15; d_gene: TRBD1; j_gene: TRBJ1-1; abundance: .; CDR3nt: TGTGCCAGCAGTCCCACGGGGACAGGGGGCACTGAAGCTTTCTTT; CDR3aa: CASSPTGTGGTEAFF
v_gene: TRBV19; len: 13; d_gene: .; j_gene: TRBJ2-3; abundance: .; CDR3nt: TGTGCCAGTAGTATATGGCCCCCAGATACGCAGTATTTT; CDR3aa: CASSIWPPDTQYF
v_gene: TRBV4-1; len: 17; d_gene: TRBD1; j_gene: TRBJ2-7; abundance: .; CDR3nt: TGCGCCAGCAGCCAAGATATCTCAAGGACAGGGCTCTACGAGCAGTACTTC; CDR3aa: CASSQDISRTGLYEQYF
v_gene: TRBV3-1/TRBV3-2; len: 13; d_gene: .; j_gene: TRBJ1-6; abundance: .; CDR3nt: TGTGCCAGCAGCCGACAGGTCGGTTCACCCCTCCACTTT; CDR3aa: CASSRQVGSPLHF
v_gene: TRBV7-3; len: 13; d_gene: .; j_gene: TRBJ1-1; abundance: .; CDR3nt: TGTGCCAGCAGCAAACAGCCGAACACTGAAGCTTTCTTT; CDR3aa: CASSKQPNTEAFF
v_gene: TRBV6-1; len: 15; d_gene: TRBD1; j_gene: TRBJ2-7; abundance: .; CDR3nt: TGTGCCAGCAGTGAAGGGACAGGGGGGTCCTACGAGCAGTACTTC; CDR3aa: CASSEGTGGSYEQYF
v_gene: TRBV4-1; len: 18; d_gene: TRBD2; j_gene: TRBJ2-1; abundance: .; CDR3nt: TGCGCCAGCAGCCAAGATCAGATTGGACTAGCGGGAGACAATGAGCAGTTCTTC; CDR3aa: CASSQDQIGLAGDNEQFF
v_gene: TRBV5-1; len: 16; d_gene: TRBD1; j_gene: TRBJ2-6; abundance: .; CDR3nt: TGCGCCAGCAGCTTGCAGGGGGCTTCAGGGGCCAACGTCCTGACTTTC; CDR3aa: CASSLQGASGANVLTF